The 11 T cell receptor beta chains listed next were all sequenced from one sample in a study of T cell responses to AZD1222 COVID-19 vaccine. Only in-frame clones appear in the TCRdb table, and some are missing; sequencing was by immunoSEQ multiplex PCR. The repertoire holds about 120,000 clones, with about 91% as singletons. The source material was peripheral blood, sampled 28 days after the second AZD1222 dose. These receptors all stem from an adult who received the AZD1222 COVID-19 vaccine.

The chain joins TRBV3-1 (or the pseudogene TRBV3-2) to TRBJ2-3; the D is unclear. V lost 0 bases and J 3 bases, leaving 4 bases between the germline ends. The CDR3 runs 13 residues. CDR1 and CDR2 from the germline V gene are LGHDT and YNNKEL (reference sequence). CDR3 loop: CASSQDPTDTQYF. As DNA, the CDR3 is TGTGCCAGCAGCCAAGATCCTACAGATACGCAGTATTTT.

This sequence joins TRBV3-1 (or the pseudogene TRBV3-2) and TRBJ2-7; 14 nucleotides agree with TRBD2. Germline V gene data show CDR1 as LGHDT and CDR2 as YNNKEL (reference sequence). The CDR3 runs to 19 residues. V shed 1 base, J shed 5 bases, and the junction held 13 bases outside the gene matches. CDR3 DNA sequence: TGTGCCAGCAGCCAAGGGGCGACTAGCGGGAGGGTATTCAGCGACGAGCAGTACTTC. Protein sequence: CASSQGATSGRVFSDEQYF.

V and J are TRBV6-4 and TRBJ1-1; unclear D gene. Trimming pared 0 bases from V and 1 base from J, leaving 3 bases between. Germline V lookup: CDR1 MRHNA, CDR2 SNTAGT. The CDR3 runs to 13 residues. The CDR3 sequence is CASSDSENTEAFF. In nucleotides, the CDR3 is TGTGCCAGCAGTGACTCGGAGAACACTGAAGCTTTCTTT.

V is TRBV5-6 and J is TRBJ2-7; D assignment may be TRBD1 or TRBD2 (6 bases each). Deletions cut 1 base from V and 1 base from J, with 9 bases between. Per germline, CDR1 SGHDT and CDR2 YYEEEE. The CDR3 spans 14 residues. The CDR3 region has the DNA TGTGCCAGCAGCTTGCAGGGGAGGTCCTACGAGCAGTACTTC. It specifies CASSLQGRSYEQYF.

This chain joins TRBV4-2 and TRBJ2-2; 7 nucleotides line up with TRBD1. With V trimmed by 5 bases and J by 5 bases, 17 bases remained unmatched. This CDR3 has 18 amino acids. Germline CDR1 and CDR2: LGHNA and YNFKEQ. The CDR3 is CASSDILTGDRVTGELFF. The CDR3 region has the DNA TGTGCCAGCAGCGATATCTTAACCGGAGACAGGGTAACCGGGGAGCTGTTTTTT.

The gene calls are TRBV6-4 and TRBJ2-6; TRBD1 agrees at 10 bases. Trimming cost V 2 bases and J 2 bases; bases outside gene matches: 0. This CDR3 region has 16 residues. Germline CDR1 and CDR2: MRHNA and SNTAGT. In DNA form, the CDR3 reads TGTGCCAGCAGTGACGGGACAGGGGCTGGGGCCAACGTCCTGACTTTC. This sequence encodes CASSDGTGAGANVLTF.

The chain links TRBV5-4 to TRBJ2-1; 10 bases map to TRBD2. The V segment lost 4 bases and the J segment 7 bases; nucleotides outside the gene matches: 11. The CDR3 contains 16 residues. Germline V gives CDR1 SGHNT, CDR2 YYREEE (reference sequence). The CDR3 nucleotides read TGTGCCAGCAGCCTATTTCTAGCGGGAGACGTTAATGAGCAGTTCTTC. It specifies CASSLFLAGDVNEQFF.

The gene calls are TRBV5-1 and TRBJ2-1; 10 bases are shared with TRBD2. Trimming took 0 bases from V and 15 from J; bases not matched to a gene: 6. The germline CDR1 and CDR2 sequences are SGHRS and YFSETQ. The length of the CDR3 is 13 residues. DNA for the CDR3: TGCGCCAGCAGCTTGGGTCTAGCGGGAGAGTTGTTCTTC. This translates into CASSLGLAGELFF.

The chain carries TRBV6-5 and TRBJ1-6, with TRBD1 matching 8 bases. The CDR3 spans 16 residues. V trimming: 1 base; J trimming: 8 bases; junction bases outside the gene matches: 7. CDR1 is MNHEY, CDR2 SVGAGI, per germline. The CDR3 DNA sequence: TGTGCCAGCAGTTACTTGGACAGGGCTAGAGATTCACCCCTCCACTTT. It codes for CASSYLDRARDSPLHF.

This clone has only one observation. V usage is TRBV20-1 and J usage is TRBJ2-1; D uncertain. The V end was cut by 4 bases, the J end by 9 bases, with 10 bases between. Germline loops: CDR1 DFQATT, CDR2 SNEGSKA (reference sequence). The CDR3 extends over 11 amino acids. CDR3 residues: CSAMFYSEQFF. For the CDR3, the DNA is TGCAGTGCTATGTTCTACTCTGAGCAGTTCTTC.

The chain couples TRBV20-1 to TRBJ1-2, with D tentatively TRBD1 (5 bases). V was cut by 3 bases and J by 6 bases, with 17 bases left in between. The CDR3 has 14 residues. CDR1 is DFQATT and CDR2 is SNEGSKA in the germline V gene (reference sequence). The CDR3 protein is CSASDPRGGDGYTF. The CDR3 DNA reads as TGCAGTGCTAGTGACCCGAGGGGCGGAGATGGCTACACCTTC.